The 22 T cell receptor beta chains given below trace back to one sample, sequenced in a study of blood T cell repertoires in COVID-19. Measured with immunoSEQ multiplex PCR; TCRdb has only the in-frame clones, and not every one. The sample records about 160,000 clones, 92% being singletons. The source material was peripheral blood. These receptors all stem from a man younger than 40 with COVID-19, enrolled during active disease.

The chain carries TRBV28 and TRBJ2-4; D may be TRBD1 (5 bases). The V end was cut by 2 bases, the J end by 2 bases, with 13 bases between. The CDR3 covers 16 residues. CDR1 MDHEN and CDR2 SYDVKM come from the germline V gene. The DNA of the CDR3 is TGTGCCAGCAGTTTAATCCAGGGTAATACCAAAAACATTCAGTACTTC. Translated: CASSLIQGNTKNIQYF.

The J gene is TRBJ2-2, the V gene TRBV9, with 12 nucleotides matching TRBD2. Germline CDR1 SGDLS, CDR2 YYNGEE. This CDR3 comprises 18 residues. After removal of 3 bases from V and 1 base from J, the junction contained 7 bases not matched to a gene. CDR3 coding DNA: TGTGCCAGCAGCGCCTCCCGGACTAGCGGGAAGAACACCGGGGAGCTGTTTTTT. Encoded protein: CASSASRTSGKNTGELFF.

The chain links TRBV7-2 to TRBJ1-5, with D possibly matching TRBD1 (6 bases). V was trimmed by 5 bases and J by 11 bases, leaving 13 bases between them. Germline CDR1 and CDR2: SGHTA and FQGNSA. The CDR3 runs 12 residues. CDR3 nucleotides: TGTGCCAGCAGCCCGGACAGCAGGACCCAGCATTTT. It yields the protein CASSPDSRTQHF. The variable domain in full, with the rest retrieved from reference TRBV7-2 and TRBJ1-5, is GAGVSQSPSNKVTEKGKDVELRCDPISGHTALYWYRQSLGQGLEFLIYFQGNSAPDKSGLPSDRFSAERTGGSVSTLTIQRTQQEDSAVYLCASSPDSRTQHFGDGTRLSIL.

A single count supports this clone. The chain combines TRBV6-5 with TRBJ1-4; D remains unclear. This CDR3 contains 15 residues. Looked up from germline, CDR1 is MNHEY and CDR2 is SVGAGI. Trimming shortened V by 5 bases and J by 0 bases, and 10 bases separated the two germline ends. CDR3 bases: TGTGCCAGCAGTACAACCAGTGCAACTAATGAAAAACTGTTTTTT. It yields the protein CASSTTSATNEKLFF.

This chain connects TRBV7-2 to TRBJ2-5; 15 positions agree with TRBD2. There are 18 residues in the CDR3. Germline V gene sequence: CDR1 SGHTA, CDR2 FQGNSA. With V trimmed by 5 bases and J by 7 bases, 14 bases remained unmatched. The CDR3 DNA reads TGTGCCAGCAGCCCACGCCGGACTAGCGGGGGGGTTTATGTGACCCAGTACTTC. Translation gives CASSPRRTSGGVYVTQYF.

This chain uses TRBV7-2 with TRBJ2-1, with 7 bases aligning to TRBD2. CDR1 is SGHTA, CDR2 FQGNSA, per germline. V shed 5 bases and J 0 bases; nucleotides not matched to a gene: 4. This CDR3 has 15 amino acids. The CDR3 sequence: CASSTSENSYNEQFF. CDR3 coding DNA: TGTGCCAGCAGCACTAGCGAGAACTCCTACAATGAGCAGTTCTTC.

J is TRBJ1-1 and V is TRBV11-2, with a weak D call TRBD1 (5 bases). CDR1 and CDR2 (germline): SGHAT, FQNNGV. Trimming shortened V by 11 bases and J by 5 bases, and 33 bases separated the two germline ends. The CDR3 contains 18 residues. The CDR3 nucleotides read TGTGCCCTTAGGGCGGTTAAGCAGGGTGGGCAAAAATGGACTGAAGCTTTCTTT. Protein product: CALRAVKQGGQKWTEAFF.

The CDR3 DNA reads TGTGCCAGCAGCCCGGGACAGCCCTATGGCTACACCTTC. It is translated as CASSPGQPYGYTF. The chain has TRBV9 and TRBJ1-2; 7 nucleotides align to TRBD1. The ends lost 4 bases at V and 4 bases at J; junction bases unmatched: 4. The V gene's germline CDR1 is SGDLS and CDR2 YYNGEE. The CDR3 spans 13 residues.

The chain recombines TRBV29-1 with TRBJ2-3; 8 positions match TRBD1. This CDR3 region has 12 residues. Per germline, CDR1 SQVTM and CDR2 ANQGSEA. For the CDR3, the DNA is TGCAGAGGGGGACAGGGCACAGATACGCAGTATTTT. The encoded protein is CRGGQGTDTQYF.

This clone was observed once. The genes are TRBV29-1 and TRBJ1-2; no clear D. The CDR3 loop spans 13 amino acids. The germline V gene has CDR1 SQVTM and CDR2 ANQGSEA. Between the trimmed V and J ends, which lost 3 bases and 5 bases, there was a span of 13 bases. The CDR3 DNA follows: TGCAGCGTTGAGGCAGGACGGGGATATGGCTACACCTTC. Its protein product is CSVEAGRGYGYTF.

This clone was seen only once. Different DNA sequences within this sample yield the same CDR3. The genes are TRBV10-3 and TRBJ2-7; 9 bases map to TRBD1. The trim removed 3 bases at V and 4 bases at J, leaving 1 base unmatched. CDR1 ENHRY and CDR2 SYGVKD come from the germline V gene. The CDR3 runs to 13 residues. CDR3 region: CAISEGQGYEQYF. The CDR3 DNA reads as TGTGCCATCAGTGAAGGACAGGGGTACGAGCAGTACTTC.

V is TRBV6-4 and J is TRBJ2-7; a weak D match, TRBD1 (7 bases). CDR1 MRHNA and CDR2 SNTAGT come from the germline V gene. V lost 6 bases, J lost 0 bases, and 18 bases lay in between. The CDR3 sequence is 16 residues long. The CDR3 here is CASRTRQGEVSYEQYF. CDR3 in DNA: TGTGCCAGCAGGACGAGGCAGGGGGAGGTCTCCTACGAGCAGTACTTC.

This rearrangement joins TRBV28 to TRBJ2-7; 10 bases fit TRBD1. Germline-derived CDR1 and CDR2 are MDHEN and SYDVKM. Trimming cost V 7 bases and J 5 bases; bases outside gene matches: 8. The CDR3 has 14 residues. The CDR3 DNA is TGTGCCAGCACCTGGACAGGGGGTGGGAACGAGCAGTACTTC. Translation: CASTWTGGGNEQYF.

This clone came up once. The chain has TRBV27 and TRBJ1-2; 8 bases are shared with TRBD1. The germline V gene has CDR1 MNHEY and CDR2 SMNVEV (reference sequence). The CDR3 extends over 14 amino acids. With V trimmed by 5 bases and J by 2 bases, 4 bases remained unmatched. Written as DNA, the CDR3 is TGTGCCAGCAGTCGCGGGGACAGGAACTATGGCTACACCTTC. Encoded protein: CASSRGDRNYGYTF.

The chain couples TRBV5-1 to TRBJ1-1; a weak D match, TRBD1 (6 bases). The CDR3 is made up of 14 amino acids. Trimming left V 0 bases short and J 4 bases short, with 10 bases between. Germline values: CDR1 SGHRS, CDR2 YFSETQ. CDR3 sequence reads: CASSLEQGFTEAFF. In DNA form, the CDR3 reads TGCGCCAGCAGCTTGGAACAGGGCTTCACTGAAGCTTTCTTT.

This chain connects TRBV7-8 to TRBJ1-1, with unresolved D. The V and J ends lost 2 bases and 4 bases respectively, with 8 bases between them. Germline V gene lookup returns CDR1 SGHVS and CDR2 FQNEAQ. The CDR3 covers 13 residues. CDR3 amino acids: CASSLLQVTEAFF. The CDR3 DNA is TGTGCCAGCAGCTTATTGCAGGTCACTGAAGCTTTCTTT.

The rearrangement joins TRBV6-2 or TRBV6-3 to TRBJ1-2; D uncertain. CDR3 length equals 14 residues. The V end lost 0 bases, the J end lost 4 bases, and 9 bases lay between the germline ends. Germline values: CDR1 MNHEY, CDR2 SVGEGT. CDR3 DNA sequence: TGTGCCAGCAGTTACTCTGAAGGAGTCTATGGCTACACCTTC. Translating it yields CASSYSEGVYGYTF.

This chain connects TRBV5-1 to TRBJ2-7; possibly TRBD2 for D (6 bases). V was shortened by 3 bases and J by 0 bases, with 16 bases between the two germline ends. The CDR3 extends over 16 amino acids. Germline lookup yields CDR1 SGHRS and CDR2 YFSETQ. This chain's CDR3 is CASSSVGGISSYEQYF. DNA for the CDR3: TGCGCCAGCAGCTCGGTTGGAGGGATCTCCTCCTACGAGCAGTACTTC.

This clone occurred once. This chain connects TRBV5-4 to TRBJ1-2; 7 nucleotides agree with TRBD1. V was pared by 0 bases and J by 4 bases, with 3 bases of the junction left unmatched. The CDR3 contains 14 residues. The V gene's germline CDR1 is SGHNT and CDR2 YYREEE (reference sequence). The DNA of the CDR3 is TGTGCCAGCAGCTTGGGAACAGGGGCCTATGGCTACACCTTC. It codes for CASSLGTGAYGYTF.

The chain has TRBV29-1 and TRBJ1-2, with no clear D. Germline CDR1 reads SQVTM; CDR2 reads ANQGSEA. The CDR3 is 13 amino acids. Trimming removed 4 bases at V and 4 bases at J, with 13 bases between. CDR3 coding DNA: TGCAGCGTTGGGGAGGGATCCGGCTATGGCTACACCTTC. It codes for CSVGEGSGYGYTF.

The chain couples TRBV4-2 to TRBJ1-5, with D perhaps TRBD1 (6 bases). The CDR3 loop spans 15 amino acids. Germline-derived CDR1 and CDR2 are LGHNA and YNFKEQ. Trimming removed 0 bases from V and 5 bases from J, with 11 bases in between. Here the CDR3 reads CASSQEQGTHQPQHF. The CDR3, as DNA: TGTGCCAGCAGCCAAGAACAGGGAACGCATCAGCCCCAGCATTTT.

This rearrangement joins TRBV7-2 to TRBJ2-7; D perhaps matches TRBD2 (6 bases). CDR1 and CDR2 from the germline V gene are SGHTA and FQGNSA. V was trimmed by 2 bases and J by 2 bases, leaving 19 bases between them. The CDR3 covers 17 residues. In DNA, the CDR3 is TGTGCCAGCAGCTTACGCCCCCCCTCGACTAGACCCTACGAGCAGTACTTC. This gives the protein CASSLRPPSTRPYEQYF. Using reference TRBV7-2 and TRBJ2-7 for the parts outside the CDR3, the full variable domain is GAGVSQSPSNKVTEKGKDVELRCDPISGHTALYWYRQSLGQGLEFLIYFQGNSAPDKSGLPSDRFSAERTGGSVSTLTIQRTQQEDSAVYLCASSLRPPSTRPYEQYFGPGTRLTVT.